This TCR beta chain came from a study of immune cell composition in non-small cell lung cancer. The CDR3 consists of 12 residues. Germline CDR1 SGHTS, CDR2 YDEGEE. Trimming took off 3 bases at V and 7 bases at J, with 11 bases between the two ends. The data were produced by immunoSEQ multiplex PCR, yet TCRdb's version contains in-frame clones alone and is incomplete. The sample contains under 3,000 clones, 65% to 80% of which appear only once. Sequenced input: lung tumor tissue. The clonotype was recovered from a human donor with non-small cell lung cancer. The chain employs TRBV5-8 and TRBJ2-7; D uncertain. CDR3 in amino acids: CASSWALREQYF. The CDR3 DNA follows: TGTGCCAGCAGCTGGGCCCTCCGGGAGCAGTACTTC.